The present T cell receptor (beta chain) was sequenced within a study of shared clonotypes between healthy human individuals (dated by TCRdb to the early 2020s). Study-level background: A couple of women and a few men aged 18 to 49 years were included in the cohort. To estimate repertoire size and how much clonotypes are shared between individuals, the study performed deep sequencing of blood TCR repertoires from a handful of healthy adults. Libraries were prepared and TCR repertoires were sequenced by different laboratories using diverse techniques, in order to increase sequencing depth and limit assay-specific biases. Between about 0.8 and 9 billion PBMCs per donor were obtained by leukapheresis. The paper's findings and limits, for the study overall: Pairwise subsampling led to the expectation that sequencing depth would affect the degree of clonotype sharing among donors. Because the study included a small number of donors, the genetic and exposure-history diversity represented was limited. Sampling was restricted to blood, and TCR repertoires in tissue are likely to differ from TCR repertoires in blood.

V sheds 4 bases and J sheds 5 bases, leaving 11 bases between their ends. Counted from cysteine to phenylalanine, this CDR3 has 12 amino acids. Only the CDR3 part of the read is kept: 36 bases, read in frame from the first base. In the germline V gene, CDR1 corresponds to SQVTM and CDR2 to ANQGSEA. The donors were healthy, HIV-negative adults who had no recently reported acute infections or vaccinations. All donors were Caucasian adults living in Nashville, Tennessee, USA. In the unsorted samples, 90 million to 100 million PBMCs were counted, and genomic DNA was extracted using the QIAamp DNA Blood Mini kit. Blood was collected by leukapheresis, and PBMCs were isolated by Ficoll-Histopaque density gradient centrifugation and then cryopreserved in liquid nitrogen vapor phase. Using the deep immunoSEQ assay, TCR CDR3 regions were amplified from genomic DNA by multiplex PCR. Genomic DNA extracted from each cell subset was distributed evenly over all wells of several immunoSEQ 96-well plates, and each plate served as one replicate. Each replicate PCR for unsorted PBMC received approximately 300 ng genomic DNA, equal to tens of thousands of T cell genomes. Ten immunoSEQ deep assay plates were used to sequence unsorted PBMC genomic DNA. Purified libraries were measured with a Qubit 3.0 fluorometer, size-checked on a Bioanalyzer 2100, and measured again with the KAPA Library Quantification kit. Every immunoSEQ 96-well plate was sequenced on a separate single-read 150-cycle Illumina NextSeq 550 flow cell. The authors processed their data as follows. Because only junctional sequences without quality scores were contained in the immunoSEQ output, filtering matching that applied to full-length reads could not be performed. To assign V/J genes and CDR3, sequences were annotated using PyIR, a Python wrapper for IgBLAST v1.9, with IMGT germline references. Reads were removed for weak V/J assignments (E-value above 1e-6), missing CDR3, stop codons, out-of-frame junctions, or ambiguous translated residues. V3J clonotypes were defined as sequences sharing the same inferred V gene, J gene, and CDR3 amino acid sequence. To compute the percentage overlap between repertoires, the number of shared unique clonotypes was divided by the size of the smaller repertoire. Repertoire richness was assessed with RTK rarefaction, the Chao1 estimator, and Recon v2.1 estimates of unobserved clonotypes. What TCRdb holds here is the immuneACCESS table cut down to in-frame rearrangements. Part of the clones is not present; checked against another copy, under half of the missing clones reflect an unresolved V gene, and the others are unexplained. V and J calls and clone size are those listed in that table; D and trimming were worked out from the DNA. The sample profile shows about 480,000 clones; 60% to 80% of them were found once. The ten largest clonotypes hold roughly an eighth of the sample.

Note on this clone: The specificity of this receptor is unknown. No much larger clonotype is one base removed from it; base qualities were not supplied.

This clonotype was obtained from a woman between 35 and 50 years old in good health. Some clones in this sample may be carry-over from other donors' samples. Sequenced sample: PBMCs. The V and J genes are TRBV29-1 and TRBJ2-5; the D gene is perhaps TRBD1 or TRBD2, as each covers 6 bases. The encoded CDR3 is CSVGGADETQYF. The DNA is TGCAGCGTTGGGGGGGCGGATGAGACCCAGTACTTC.